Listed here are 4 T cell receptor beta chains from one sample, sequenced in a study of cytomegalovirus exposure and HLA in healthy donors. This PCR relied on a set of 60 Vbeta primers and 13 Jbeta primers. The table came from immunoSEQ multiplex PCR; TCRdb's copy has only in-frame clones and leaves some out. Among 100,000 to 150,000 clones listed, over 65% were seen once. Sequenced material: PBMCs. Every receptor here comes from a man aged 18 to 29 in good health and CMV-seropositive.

CDR3 nucleotide sequence: TGTGCCAGCAGCAGGTCAGGGGCCCGGTATGGCTACACCTTC. This sequence encodes CASSRSGARYGYTF. V usage is TRBV7-9 and J usage is TRBJ1-2; D is possibly TRBD1 (6 bases). The CDR3 length is 14 residues. CDR1 and CDR2 (germline): SEHNR, FQNEAQ (reference sequence). With 5 bases removed from V and 5 bases from J, the gap between germline ends came to 15 bases.

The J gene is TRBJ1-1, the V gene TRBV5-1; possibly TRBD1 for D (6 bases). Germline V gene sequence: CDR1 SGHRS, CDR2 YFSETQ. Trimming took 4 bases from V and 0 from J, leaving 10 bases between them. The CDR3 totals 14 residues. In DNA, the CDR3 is TGCGCCAGCAGCGCTGGACAGATGAACACTGAAGCTTTCTTT. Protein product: CASSAGQMNTEAFF.

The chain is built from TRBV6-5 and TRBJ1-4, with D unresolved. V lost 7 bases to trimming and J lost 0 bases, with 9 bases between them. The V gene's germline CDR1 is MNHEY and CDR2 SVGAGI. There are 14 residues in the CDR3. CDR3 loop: CASKSGATNEKLFF. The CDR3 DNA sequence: TGTGCCAGCAAATCAGGTGCAACTAATGAAAAACTGTTTTTT.

CDR3 DNA: TGCGCCAGCAGCTTTTACTTGGGCAGTGGAAACATTCAGTACTTC. The encoded protein is CASSFYLGSGNIQYF. The chain employs TRBV5-1 and TRBJ2-4; no definite D call. V was pared by 2 bases and J by 6 bases, with 15 bases between. The germline V gene has CDR1 SGHRS and CDR2 YFSETQ. The CDR3 consists of 15 residues. Based on the CDR3 plus reference TRBV5-1 and TRBJ2-4, the full variable domain is KAGVTQTPRYLIKTRGQQVTLSCSPISGHRSVSWYQQTPGQGLQFLFEYFSETQRNKGNFPGRFSGRQFSNSRSEMNVSTLELGDSALYLCASSFYLGSGNIQYFGAGTRLSVL.